The rows below give T cell receptor beta chains drawn from one sample of a study of T cells after yellow fever vaccination. TCRdb fed the 5' RACE reads into MiXCR, producing one record per CDR3 protein. The sample records hundreds of thousands of distinct CDR3 sequences, approximately 12% being singletons. The specimen comprised PBMCs, sampled on the day of the yellow fever booster vaccination. The receptors originated from a man aged 25-45 years who received the YFV17D yellow fever vaccine. CDR3s include the opening cysteine and the closing phenylalanine or tryptophan. D genes are given only for firm matches. The size field is filled for only some rows; it gives once, few, many or a size class.

>TRBJ2-1|few|TRBV4-2|-
CASSQLTEQFF
TGTGCCAGCAGCCAACTCACGGAGCAGTTCTTC
>TRBJ2-5|-|TRBV18|TRBD1
CASSPRKQGAQETQYF
TGTGCCAGCTCACCACGAAAGCAGGGGGCCCAAGAGACCCAGTACTTC
>TRBJ2-5|-|TRBV4-3|-
CASSQERRVGETQYF
TGCGCCAGCAGCCAAGAAAGAAGGGTTGGGGAGACCCAGTACTTC
>TRBJ2-5|few|TRBV6-2/TRBV6-3|-
CASSYSRGTISTQYF
TGTGCCAGCAGTTACTCGAGGGGGACTATTTCGACCCAGTACTTC
>TRBJ2-2|-|TRBV5-1|-
CASSLVVRESHGELFF
TGCGCCAGCAGCTTGGTAGTCAGGGAGAGCCACGGGGAGCTGTTTTTT
>TRBJ2-5|few|TRBV30|-
CAWSSGIQETQYF
TGTGCCTGGAGTAGTGGGATCCAAGAGACCCAGTACTTC
>TRBJ2-4|few|TRBV9|-
CASSVGPGSQNIQYF
TGTGCCAGCAGCGTAGGTCCAGGGAGTCAAAACATTCAGTACTTC
>TRBJ2-5|-|TRBV7-2|TRBD1
CASSLDTGGFETQYF
TGTGCCAGCAGCTTAGACACAGGGGGCTTTGAGACCCAGTACTTC
>TRBJ2-1|-|TRBV19|-
CASTKSAGTPYNEQFF
TGTGCCAGTACCAAATCCGCAGGGACCCCCTACAATGAGCAGTTCTTC
>TRBJ2-4|few|TRBV11-3|TRBD2
CASSLKAGGPEIQYF
TGTGCCAGCAGCTTAAAAGCGGGAGGGCCCGAAATTCAGTACTTC
>TRBJ1-2|-|TRBV29-1|-
CSVEGNNYGYTF
TGCAGCGTTGAAGGCAATAACTATGGCTACACCTTC
>TRBJ2-2|-|TRBV20-1|-
CSARVAGQLTGELFF
TGCAGTGCTAGAGTGGCAGGGCAATTAACCGGGGAGCTGTTTTTT
>TRBJ2-7|few|TRBV20-1|TRBD2
CSAVTSGSNEQYF
TGCAGTGCTGTGACTAGCGGGAGCAACGAGCAGTACTTC
>TRBJ2-1|few|TRBV30|TRBD2
CAWIRTSSYNEQFF
TGTGCCTGGATAAGGACTAGCAGCTACAATGAGCAGTTCTTC
>TRBJ1-3|many|TRBV7-2|-
CASSSRSGNTIYF
TGTGCCAGCAGCTCCCGCTCTGGAAACACCATATATTTT
>TRBJ2-2|few|TRBV19|TRBD2
CASTGTRSTGELFF
TGTGCCAGCACCGGGACTAGGTCCACCGGGGAGCTGTTTTTT
>TRBJ2-7|-|TRBV7-2|TRBD2
CASRRDYRSSYEQYF
TGTGCCAGCAGAAGGGACTATAGGAGCTCCTACGAGCAGTACTTC
>TRBJ2-3|-|TRBV20-1|-
CSARVQRGTDTQYF
TGCAGTGCTAGAGTCCAGCGGGGCACAGATACGCAGTATTTT
>TRBJ1-5|few|TRBV12-5|-
CASGSETNQPQHF
TGTGCTAGTGGTTCGGAAACCAATCAGCCCCAGCATTTT
>TRBJ2-1|many|TRBV12-3/TRBV12-4|TRBD2
CASKRTSGYNEQFF
TGTGCCAGCAAACGGACTAGCGGTTACAATGAGCAGTTCTTC
>TRBJ2-7|-|TRBV9|TRBD2
CASSVSGDGSYEQYF
TGTGCCAGCAGCGTAAGCGGGGACGGCTCCTACGAGCAGTACTTC
>TRBJ2-1|-|TRBV20-1|TRBD1
CSARGFHLGTVYNEQFF
TGCAGTGCTAGAGGCTTCCACCTTGGGACAGTATACAATGAGCAGTTCTTC
>TRBJ2-5|few|TRBV30|-
CAWSTRGGTQYF
TGTGCCTGGAGTACAAGGGGGGGGACCCAGTACTTC
>TRBJ2-1|-|TRBV10-3|TRBD2
CAISQTSVDNEQFF
TGTGCCATCAGCCAGACTAGCGTCGACAATGAGCAGTTCTTC
>TRBJ1-5|few|TRBV7-2|-
CASSLTIDQGQPQHF
TGTGCCAGCAGCTTAACAATCGACCAGGGGCAGCCCCAGCATTTT
>TRBJ2-1|-|TRBV5-1|-
CASSLWGNEKFF
TGCGCCAGCAGCTTGTGGGGAAATGAGAAGTTCTTC
>TRBJ2-5|-|TRBV7-2|TRBD2
CASSLAPWGAGGQETQYF
TGTGCCAGCAGCTTAGCGCCTTGGGGTGCGGGAGGGCAGGAGACCCAGTACTTC
>TRBJ1-1|many|TRBV27|-
CASSLRTDYTEAFF
TGTGCCAGCAGTTTAAGGACAGACTACACTGAAGCTTTCTTT
>TRBJ2-6|many|TRBV11-2|-
CASSHHRAGANVLTF
TGTGCCAGCAGCCATCACAGGGCTGGGGCCAACGTCCTGACTTTC
>TRBJ1-2|few|TRBV25-1|-
CASSEFGEGPGYTF
TGTGCCAGCAGTGAATTCGGCGAGGGGCCGGGCTACACCTTC
>TRBJ2-1|-|TRBV6-2/TRBV6-3|TRBD2
CASSERGGSYNEQFF
TGTGCCAGCAGTGAGCGTGGCGGGAGCTACAATGAGCAGTTCTTC
>TRBJ2-3|-|TRBV20-1|-
CSAGLAVIGGTDTQYF
TGCAGTGCTGGATTAGCGGTTATTGGGGGCACAGATACGCAGTATTTT
>TRBJ2-1|few|TRBV4-3|-
CASSQDHRMSSYNEQFF
TGCGCCAGCAGCCAAGATCACAGGATGAGCTCCTACAATGAGCAGTTCTTC
>TRBJ2-1|-|TRBV7-2|-
CASSLQGGEQFF
TGTGCCAGCAGCTTGCAGGGGGGTGAGCAGTTCTTC
>TRBJ1-1|few|TRBV7-2|-
CASSPQGGITEAFF
TGTGCCAGCAGCCCCCAAGGGGGGATCACTGAAGCTTTCTTT
>TRBJ2-1|-|TRBV30|TRBD2
CAWSRGLAGEQFF
TGTGCCTGGAGTAGGGGACTAGCGGGGGAGCAGTTCTTC
>TRBJ2-1|once|TRBV12-3/TRBV12-4|TRBD2
CASSLVSEAGAPSYNEQFF
TGTGCCAGCAGTTTGGTGTCGGAAGCGGGAGCCCCCTCCTACAATGAGCAGTTCTTC
>TRBJ2-1|few|TRBV6-2/TRBV6-3|TRBD2
CASSQAGVEFF
TGTGCCAGCAGCCAAGCGGGAGTCGAGTTCTTC
>TRBJ2-7|-|TRBV12-3/TRBV12-4|TRBD2
CASSPGGGSIKWGEQYF
TGTGCCAGCAGCCCTGGGGGGGGGTCTATCAAATGGGGCGAGCAGTACTTC
>TRBJ2-3|few|TRBV2|-
CASKSDGLSTDTQYF
TGTGCCAGCAAGAGTGACGGGCTCTCCACAGATACGCAGTATTTT
>TRBJ2-7|-|TRBV3-1|TRBD2
CASSSTPGLAGYEQYF
TGTGCCAGCAGCTCCACACCGGGACTAGCGGGTTACGAGCAGTACTTC
>TRBJ1-1|few|TRBV5-1|TRBD1
CASSFTGTGGGGTEAFF
TGCGCCAGCAGCTTTACCGGGACAGGGGGCGGTGGCACTGAAGCTTTCTTT
>TRBJ1-6|-|TRBV15|TRBD1
CATRVGQGVSPLHF
TGTGCCACGCGGGTAGGACAGGGGGTTTCACCCCTCCACTTT
>TRBJ2-7|few|TRBV10-3|-
CATAIRGLEPSYEQYF
TGTGCCACCGCCATCCGGGGGTTAGAACCATCCTACGAGCAGTACTTC
>TRBJ2-3|-|TRBV18|TRBD2
CASSPLGLAGVVTQYF
TGTGCCAGCTCACCCCTTGGACTAGCGGGAGTGGTCACGCAGTATTTT
>TRBJ2-7|many|TRBV10-3|-
CAISESQGLVNEQYF
TGTGCCATCAGTGAGTCTCAGGGGTTAGTGAACGAGCAGTACTTC
>TRBJ1-4|few|TRBV20-1|-
CSAEPAPPATNEKLFF
TGCAGTGCCGAACCCGCCCCCCCAGCAACTAATGAAAAACTGTTTTTT
>TRBJ2-7|many|TRBV28|-
CASSPLGVYEQYF
TGTGCCAGCAGTCCCCTGGGGGTCTACGAGCAGTACTTC
>TRBJ2-1|few|TRBV20-1|-
CRPNPFSYNEQFF
TGCAGGCCTAACCCATTCTCCTACAATGAGCAGTTCTTC
>TRBJ2-7|-|TRBV4-3|TRBD2
CASSQEGGRTYEQYF
TGCGCCAGCAGCCAAGAGGGAGGGCGAACCTACGAGCAGTACTTC
>TRBJ2-7|-|TRBV28|TRBD1
CASSLGQGLDEQYF
TGTGCCAGCAGTTTGGGACAGGGTCTAGACGAGCAGTACTTC
>TRBJ2-3|few|TRBV15|TRBD2
CATSRDPREGQTDTQYF
TGTGCCACCAGCAGAGATCCGAGGGAGGGCCAAACAGATACGCAGTATTTT
>TRBJ2-2|few|TRBV6-1|-
CASSPWRRTGELFF
TGTGCCAGCAGCCCTTGGCGTCGGACCGGGGAGCTGTTTTTT
>TRBJ1-5|-|TRBV12-3/TRBV12-4|-
CASSIQGHQPQHF
TGTGCCAGCAGTATTCAGGGGCATCAGCCCCAGCATTTT
>TRBJ2-7|-|TRBV3-1|TRBD2
CASTIRGGKGEQYF
TGTGCCAGCACCATCCGGGGGGGGAAGGGCGAGCAGTACTTC
>TRBJ2-5|few|TRBV10-3|TRBD1
CAISPSTWGQGVETQYF
TGTGCCATCTCCCCCTCCACCTGGGGACAGGGAGTGGAGACCCAGTACTTC
>TRBJ2-5|-|TRBV7-9|-
CASSLDPRRRETQYF
TGTGCCAGCAGCTTAGACCCCAGGAGACGAGAGACCCAGTACTTC
>TRBJ2-7|few|TRBV6-5|TRBD2
CASSYRASGRAVPFEQYF
TGTGCCAGCAGCTACCGGGCTAGCGGGAGGGCGGTCCCCTTCGAGCAGTACTTC
>TRBJ1-2|-|TRBV5-1|-
CASSEQFLGGYTF
TGCGCCAGCAGCGAACAATTCCTGGGAGGCTACACCTTC